Presented here are 10 T cell receptor delta chains from one specimen sequenced in a study of human gamma delta and Vdelta1 T cells. Their specific antigens are unknown. TCRdb applied CATT to the PCR reads for clone calling. The table includes about 13,000 delta-chain clones, around 49% detected once. What was sequenced was Vdelta1 gamma-delta T cells from blood grown in culture (DOT cells). The receptor source for this set is a human donor in good health.

The rearrangement joins TRDV1 to TRDJ1, with 9 bases that match TRDD3. This CDR3 spans 16 amino acids. CDR1 is TSWWSYY, CDR2 QGS, per germline. V gave up 1 base and J gave up 3 bases; unmatched junction bases: 6. CDR3 sequence reads: CALGERLGDNSDKLIF. As DNA, the CDR3 is TGTGCTCTTGGGGAACGGTTGGGGGATAACTCCGATAAACTCATCTTT.

The chain employs TRDV1 and TRDJ1; D not certain. The V gene lost 11 bases and the J gene lost 0 bases, with 31 bases spanning the gap. The germline V gene has CDR1 TSWWSYY and CDR2 QGS. The CDR3 consists of 19 residues. CDR3 in DNA: TGTGCTATACAGAGCGCCCTCCGGGTGGGAGCCAATTACACCGATAAACTCATCTTT. Translating gives CAIQSALRVGANYTDKLIF.

By frequency in the sample, this clone is medium-sized. The J gene is TRDJ1, the V gene TRDV1; the match to TRDD3 covers 8 bases. The CDR3 spans 25 residues. Germline V lookup: CDR1 TSWWSYY, CDR2 QGS. The trim removed 0 bases at V and 1 base at J, leaving 31 bases unmatched. CDR3 DNA sequence: TGTGCTCTTGGGGAACTAAGGCCCAAACCTACTGGGGGTCAAGAGCTCCCGCTTCCCACCGATAAACTCATCTTT. Amino acid sequence: CALGELRPKPTGGQELPLPTDKLIF.

The chain combines TRDV1 with TRDJ1; TRDD3 aligns across 11 bases. This CDR3 region has 20 residues. CDR1 and CDR2 (germline): TSWWSYY, QGS. J lost 1 base, V lost 0 bases, and 13 bases had no gene match. In DNA, the CDR3 is TGTGCTCTTGGGGAACTCAGGCCCTACTGGGGGATAAGGGTCACCGATAAACTCATCTTT. Protein: CALGELRPYWGIRVTDKLIF.

The J gene is TRDJ1, the V gene TRDV1; tentatively, D is TRDD3 (6 bases). Germline V gene lookup returns CDR1 TSWWSYY and CDR2 QGS. The CDR3 is 18 residues long. The V gene lost 1 base and the J gene lost 8 bases, with 26 bases spanning the gap. CDR3 nucleotides: TGTGCTCTTGGGGAACGGTTGGGCTCGCTGCCGTACTGGGACAAACTCATCTTT. It specifies CALGERLGSLPYWDKLIF.

The V gene is TRDV1, the J gene TRDJ1; 13 nucleotides align to TRDD3. In germline, CDR1 is TSWWSYY, CDR2 QGS. The CDR3 length is 21 residues. V trimming: 5 bases; J trimming: 4 bases; junction bases outside the gene matches: 22. The CDR3 bases are TGTGCTCTTGGGTCCCAGACTTTCTTACCGTACTGGGGGATACGAAACGATAAACTCATCTTT. As protein: CALGSQTFLPYWGIRNDKLIF.

The rearrangement joins TRDV1 to TRDJ1; 12 nucleotides align to TRDD3. The germline V gene has CDR1 TSWWSYY and CDR2 QGS. The CDR3 contains 25 residues. Trimming cost V 3 bases and J 0 bases; bases outside gene matches: 29. Here the CDR3 reads CALGEPYSYSRLGDTEELYTDKLIF. The DNA for the CDR3 is TGTGCTCTTGGGGAGCCGTATTCCTACTCTAGACTGGGGGATACCGAAGAACTGTACACCGATAAACTCATCTTT.

Only a few counts were recorded for this clone. The V call is TRDV1, the J call TRDJ1, with D tentatively TRDD2 (7 bases). Germline V lookup: CDR1 TSWWSYY, CDR2 QGS. The CDR3 is 21 residues long. The V and J ends lost 2 bases and 0 bases respectively, with 28 bases between them. The CDR3 is CALGEIPLLPIGGPYTDKLIF. CDR3 nucleotide sequence: TGTGCTCTTGGGGAAATTCCGCTACTTCCTATTGGGGGCCCGTACACCGATAAACTCATCTTT.

This clone was counted a few times. The genes are TRDV1 and TRDJ1; 9 bases line up with TRDD3. The CDR3 extends over 17 amino acids. V was pared by 2 bases and J by 5 bases, with 12 bases of the junction left unmatched. CDR1 and CDR2 from the germline V gene are TSWWSYY and QGS. For the CDR3, the DNA is TGTGCTCTTGGGGAATTTGACCTGGGGGATCCCAGGGATAAACTCATCTTT. As protein: CALGEFDLGDPRDKLIF.

The chain employs TRDV1 and TRDJ1; 8 bases map to TRDD2. Germline V gene data show CDR1 as TSWWSYY and CDR2 as QGS. V lost 4 bases to trimming and J lost 0 bases; unmatched junction nucleotides: 22. CDR3 length: 21 residues. The CDR3 bases are TGTGCTCTTGGGGCGGAGTGGGGGGCTTCCTACCCGCGGGTCTACACCGATAAACTCATCTTT. It encodes CALGAEWGASYPRVYTDKLIF.